The 26 T cell receptor beta chains below were found in one sample sequenced in a study of response to subunit inactivated influenza vaccine (dated 2018 in TCRdb). The method was RT-PCR. The data were produced on an Illumina HiSeq 2500. TCRdb handled the public reads itself, with Q25 trimming in fastp and clone calling in MiXCR, and kept productive beta chains. When rows share a CDR3 protein, they turn into one entry using the most common DNA and genes. The table for this sample lists about 520,000 distinct CDR3 sequences; around 7.7% of them were counted only once. The top ten clonotypes cover around 14% of the sample. The sample was PBMCs from blood, taken around 25 months after vaccination. All receptors come from a man aged 45-69 years who received an inactivated influenza vaccine. Donor details come from another sample of the same person, matched by shared clones.

This clonotype was detected a few times. V is TRBV6-2 or TRBV6-3 and J is TRBJ2-7, with unresolved D. Germline CDR1 reads MNHEY; CDR2 reads SVGEGT. The CDR3 loop spans 13 amino acids. V dropped 8 bases and J dropped 2 bases, with 13 bases sitting between them. In DNA form, the CDR3 reads TGTGCCAGCGGCGCAAGGGTAACCTACGAGCAGTACTTC. It codes for CASGARVTYEQYF.

This clonotype was counted many times. The chain couples TRBV5-1 to TRBJ2-3; D may be TRBD1 (6 bases). CDR3 length: 16 residues. V was shortened by 0 bases and J by 1 base, with 12 bases between the two germline ends. Germline loops: CDR1 SGHRS, CDR2 YFSETQ. The CDR3 region has the DNA TGCGCCAGCAGCTTGGTATCAGGGGCAGGCACAGATACGCAGTATTTT. Translating gives CASSLVSGAGTDTQYF. Using reference TRBV5-1 and TRBJ2-3 for the parts outside the CDR3, the full variable domain is KAGVTQTPRYLIKTRGQQVTLSCSPISGHRSVSWYQQTPGQGLQFLFEYFSETQRNKGNFPGRFSGRQFSNSRSEMNVSTLELGDSALYLCASSLVSGAGTDTQYFGPGTRLTVL.

This clonotype appeared a few times. The chain joins TRBV20-1 to TRBJ1-6, with D perhaps matching TRBD1 (6 bases). The CDR3 is made up of 14 amino acids. Trimming cost V 6 bases and J 8 bases, with 17 bases left between them. Looked up from germline, CDR1 is DFQATT and CDR2 is SNEGSKA (reference sequence). The CDR3 sequence: CSATGSNKDSPLHF. The CDR3 DNA sequence: TGCAGTGCCACAGGGTCGAACAAGGATTCACCCCTCCACTTT.

This clonotype was seen more than once but under ten times. V is TRBV6-2 or TRBV6-3 and J is TRBJ1-6, with no clear D. V dropped 6 bases and J dropped 10 bases, with 10 bases sitting between them. CDR3 length: 12 residues. Germline CDR1 and CDR2: MNHEY and SVGEGT. The CDR3 bases are TGTGCCAGCAGACCTGACACGTCACCCCTCCACTTT. Protein product: CASRPDTSPLHF.

This clonotype has at least ten counts. This chain links TRBV7-2 with TRBJ1-4; D is unresolved. Deletions cut 4 bases from V and 8 bases from J, with 11 bases between. CDR3 length equals 13 residues. Germline V CDR1 and CDR2: SGHTA, FQGNSA. In DNA form, the CDR3 reads TGTGCCAGCAGCTCAAGGGCGGCCGAAAAACTGTTTTTT. Protein product: CASSSRAAEKLFF.

This clonotype was picked up many times. The V call is TRBV29-1, the J call TRBJ2-3; either TRBD1 or TRBD2 may fit D (5 bases each). V gave up 4 bases and J gave up 4 bases, with 12 bases separating them. The CDR3 spans 13 residues. The germline V gene has CDR1 SQVTM and CDR2 ANQGSEA. The CDR3 loop reads CSVGGAPADTQYF. CDR3 DNA: TGCAGCGTTGGAGGGGCGCCGGCAGATACGCAGTATTTT.

The chain carries TRBV6-2 or TRBV6-3 and TRBJ2-5; TRBD1 agrees at 9 bases. From germline, CDR1 is MNHEY and CDR2 SVGEGT. The CDR3 sequence is 17 residues long. Trimming at V came to 0 bases and at J to 4 bases, leaving 9 bases not matched to a gene. This CDR3 is CASSYSSPGQGRETQYF. CDR3 coding DNA: TGTGCCAGCAGTTACTCGTCACCGGGACAGGGAAGAGAGACCCAGTACTTC.

At least ten counts were recorded for this clonotype. V usage is TRBV27 and J usage is TRBJ1-1; D is possibly TRBD1 (5 bases). V lost 6 bases to trimming and J lost 0 bases, with 8 bases between them. Germline V gene sequence: CDR1 MNHEY, CDR2 SMNVEV (reference sequence). The CDR3 covers 13 residues. Here the CDR3 reads CASRATVNTEAFF. The CDR3 DNA follows: TGTGCCAGCAGGGCGACAGTGAACACTGAAGCTTTCTTT.

This clonotype was counted between two and nine times. The chain carries TRBV10-3 and TRBJ2-7, with 9 bases aligning to TRBD2. V shed 0 bases and J 1 base; nucleotides not matched to a gene: 7. The CDR3 totals 17 residues. Per the germline V gene, CDR1 is ENHRY and CDR2 is SYGVKD. CDR3 residues: CAISESLAGPKSYEQYF. The DNA for the CDR3 is TGTGCCATCAGTGAGTCTCTAGCGGGACCGAAGTCCTACGAGCAGTACTTC.

This clonotype was observed a handful of times. The chain joins TRBV20-1 to TRBJ2-7; 8 bases map to TRBD2. This CDR3 comprises 13 residues. V trimming: 2 bases; J trimming: 4 bases; junction bases outside the gene matches: 4. Germline V CDR1 and CDR2: DFQATT, SNEGSKA (reference sequence). The CDR3 loop reads CSARRSGGYEQYF. The CDR3 bases are TGCAGTGCTAGAAGGTCGGGGGGGTACGAGCAGTACTTC.

The V gene is TRBV28, the J gene TRBJ1-1; the match to TRBD1 covers 10 bases. V shed 6 bases and J 6 bases; nucleotides not matched to a gene: 7. CDR1 and CDR2 from the germline V gene are MDHEN and SYDVKM. This CDR3 comprises 14 residues. CDR3 sequence reads: CASRRQGARAEAFF. The CDR3 DNA reads TGTGCCAGCAGGCGACAGGGGGCTAGGGCTGAAGCTTTCTTT.

J is TRBJ2-3 and V is TRBV20-1; D perhaps matches TRBD2 (6 bases). Trimming cost V 0 bases and J 0 bases, with 10 bases left between them. From germline, CDR1 is DFQATT and CDR2 SNEGSKA (reference sequence). The CDR3 is 15 residues long. The CDR3 DNA reads as TGCAGTGCTAGAGATGGAGGGGCCAGCACAGATACGCAGTATTTT. This codes for CSARDGGASTDTQYF.

This clonotype was picked up a small number of times. The chain couples TRBV5-1 to TRBJ2-3, with 10 bases lining up with TRBD1. CDR1 SGHRS and CDR2 YFSETQ come from the germline V gene. Trimming removed 3 bases from V and 1 base from J; junction bases left unmatched: 8. This CDR3 is 17 amino acids long. The CDR3 loop is CASSWWGQGSRTDTQYF. The CDR3 coding sequence is TGCGCCAGCAGCTGGTGGGGACAGGGGTCCCGCACAGATACGCAGTATTTT.

This clonotype was counted at least ten times. The CDR3 bases are TGCGCCAGCAGCCAAGACAGGGGGCTTAACTCCGGGGAGCTGTTTTTT. This sequence encodes CASSQDRGLNSGELFF. The chain is built from TRBV4-1 and TRBJ2-2, with 8 positions matching TRBD1. This CDR3 comprises 16 residues. Losses at the gene ends were 0 bases for V and 6 bases for J; bases not matched to a gene: 6. The germline CDR1 and CDR2 sequences are MGHRA and YSYEKL.

The rearrangement joins TRBV7-2 to TRBJ1-1; D unresolved. This CDR3 has 13 amino acids. Germline lookup yields CDR1 SGHTA and CDR2 FQGNSA. V was trimmed by 5 bases and J by 3 bases, leaving 10 bases between them. CDR3 DNA sequence: TGTGCCAGCAGCCCCCGACGGGACACTGAAGCTTTCTTT. Amino acids: CASSPRRDTEAFF. The full variable domain, rest sourced from reference TRBV7-2 and TRBJ1-1, is GAGVSQSPSNKVTEKGKDVELRCDPISGHTALYWYRQSLGQGLEFLIYFQGNSAPDKSGLPSDRFSAERTGGSVSTLTIQRTQQEDSAVYLCASSPRRDTEAFFGQGTRLTVV.

CDR3 residues: CASSISPSKNIQYF. In nucleotides, the CDR3 is TGTGCCAGTAGTATCTCCCCCAGCAAAAACATTCAGTACTTC. The chain combines TRBV19 with TRBJ2-4, with D hard to call. This CDR3 has 14 amino acids. Trimming took off 3 bases at V and 3 bases at J, with 9 bases between the two ends. Germline CDR1 is LNHDA and CDR2 is SQIVND (reference sequence).

The table lists this clonotype with many counts. The V call is TRBV24-1, the J call TRBJ2-2, with 7 bases matching TRBD2. The germline gives CDR1 KGHDR, CDR2 SFDVKD. Trimming took 5 bases from V and 4 from J; bases not matched to a gene: 6. This CDR3 contains 15 residues. The CDR3 reads CATSAPRGFTGELFF. As DNA, the CDR3 is TGTGCCACCAGTGCCCCGCGGGGGTTCACCGGGGAGCTGTTTTTT.

This clonotype was seen a few times. The chain has TRBV20-1 and TRBJ2-6; no reliable D call. The CDR3 has 14 residues. The germline CDR1 and CDR2 sequences are DFQATT and SNEGSKA (reference sequence). Trimming pared 6 bases from V and 0 bases from J, leaving 9 bases between. CDR3 residues: CSARTISGANVLTF. Here the CDR3 DNA reads TGCAGTGCGAGAACCATCTCTGGGGCCAACGTCCTGACTTTC.

There are many counts of this clonotype. The V and J genes are TRBV5-6 and TRBJ2-1; the D is unclear. This CDR3 has 17 residues. Per the germline V gene, CDR1 is SGHDT and CDR2 is YYEEEE. The V gene lost 0 bases and the J gene lost 5 bases, with 18 bases spanning the gap. CDR3 coding DNA: TGTGCCAGCAGCTTGGCAGTAAGTCTTCGGCAGGACAATGAGCAGTTCTTC. This encodes CASSLAVSLRQDNEQFF.

V and J are TRBV28 and TRBJ1-5; 8 nucleotides line up with TRBD1. Germline CDR1 is MDHEN and CDR2 is SYDVKM. Germline trimming cut 10 bases from V and 3 bases from J; bases unmatched to any gene: 5. There are 13 residues in the CDR3. The DNA for the CDR3 is TGTGCCACCCGACAGGGGCTCAATCAGCCCCAGCATTTT. Its protein product is CATRQGLNQPQHF.

This clonotype has only a few counts. The rearrangement uses TRBV3-1 and TRBJ2-2, with a tentative D call TRBD1 (5 bases). CDR3 size: 14 residues. Germline V gives CDR1 LGHDT, CDR2 YNNKEL (reference sequence). V gave up 2 bases and J gave up 7 bases, with 11 bases separating them. The CDR3 is CASSQQGTGGELFF. The CDR3 nucleotides read TGTGCCAGCAGCCAACAGGGAACTGGCGGGGAGCTGTTTTTT.

The table lists this clonotype with a few counts. This rearrangement joins TRBV3-1 to TRBJ1-3; D gene unclear. V was cut by 5 bases and J by 1 base, with 3 bases left in between. CDR1 and CDR2 (germline): LGHDT, YNNKEL (reference sequence). The CDR3 totals 12 residues. In DNA, the CDR3 is TGTGCCAGCAGCGCGTCTGGAAACACCATATATTTT. The encoded protein is CASSASGNTIYF.

This clonotype was detected only a few times. The CDR3 DNA reads as TGTGCCATCAGTGAAGGGGAGCACAATGGCTACACCTTC. Its protein is CAISEGEHNGYTF. The rearrangement uses TRBV10-3 and TRBJ1-2; a weak D match, TRBD1 (5 bases). CDR1 and CDR2 (germline): ENHRY, SYGVKD. This CDR3 region has 13 residues. With 3 bases removed from V and 6 bases from J, the gap between germline ends came to 11 bases.

This clonotype has a handful of counts. The chain carries TRBV11-2 and TRBJ2-1; 12 bases fit TRBD2. The CDR3 sequence is 16 residues long. From germline, CDR1 is SGHAT and CDR2 FQNNGV. V lost 8 bases to trimming and J lost 8 bases; unmatched junction nucleotides: 13. This chain's CDR3 is CASGWTSGVRGDEQFF. CDR3 DNA sequence: TGTGCCAGCGGGTGGACTAGCGGGGTGCGGGGGGATGAGCAGTTCTTC.

This clonotype has just a few counts. The chain carries TRBV29-1 and TRBJ2-2, with D possibly TRBD1 on 6 matching bases. V gave up 4 bases and J gave up 4 bases, with 10 bases separating them. CDR1 is SQVTM and CDR2 is ANQGSEA in the germline V gene. The CDR3 is 13 amino acids. CDR3 coding DNA: TGCAGCGTTGTTAGAGGGGGCACCGGGGAGCTGTTTTTT. Protein sequence: CSVVRGGTGELFF.

In this sample, this clonotype turned up a few times. V usage is TRBV4-2 and J usage is TRBJ1-2; no reliable D call. The CDR3 is 15 amino acids. Germline CDR1 is LGHNA and CDR2 is YNFKEQ. Trimming removed 0 bases at V and 4 bases at J, with 12 bases between. The CDR3 is CASSQEVGSFYGYTF. The CDR3, as DNA: TGTGCCAGCAGCCAAGAGGTCGGCAGCTTCTATGGCTACACCTTC.